This paragraph reports one T cell receptor (beta chain). V lost 4 bases to trimming and J lost 4 bases, with 10 bases between them. The CDR3 consists of 13 residues. Germline CDR1 SGDLS, CDR2 YYNGEE. This sample was included in a study of T cell changes during pregnancy in multiple sclerosis. The assay was immunoSEQ multiplex PCR, and TCRdb's table has in-frame clones only and misses some. The data show 90,000 to 95,000 clones, with 85% to 95% seen just once and about 4.5% held by the top ten. This clonotype was obtained from a female donor with multiple sclerosis, enrolled in a pregnancy study. The sample consisted of peripheral blood, taken in the first trimester of pregnancy. This chain joins TRBV9 and TRBJ2-3; D gene uncertain. CDR3 protein: CASSRSSADTQYF. CDR3 DNA: TGTGCCAGCAGCCGGTCGTCGGCAGATACGCAGTATTTT.